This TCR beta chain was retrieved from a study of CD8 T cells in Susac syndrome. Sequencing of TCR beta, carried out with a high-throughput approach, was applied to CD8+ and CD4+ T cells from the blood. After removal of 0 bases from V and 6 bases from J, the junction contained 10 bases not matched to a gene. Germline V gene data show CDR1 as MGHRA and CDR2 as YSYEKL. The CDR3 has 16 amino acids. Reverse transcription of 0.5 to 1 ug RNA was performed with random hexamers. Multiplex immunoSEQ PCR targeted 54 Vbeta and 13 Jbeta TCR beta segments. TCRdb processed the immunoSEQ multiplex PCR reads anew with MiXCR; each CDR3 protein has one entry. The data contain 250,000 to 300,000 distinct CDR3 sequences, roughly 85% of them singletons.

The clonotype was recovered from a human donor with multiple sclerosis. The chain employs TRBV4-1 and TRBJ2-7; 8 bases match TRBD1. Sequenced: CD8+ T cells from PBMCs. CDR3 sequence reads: CASSQEAAGGGSEQYF. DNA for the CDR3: TGCGCCAGCAGCCAAGAAGCGGCAGGGGGCGGGTCCGAGCAGTACTTC.